These T cell receptor beta chains were read from a single sample in a study of blood T cell repertoires in COVID-19. The table came from immunoSEQ multiplex PCR; TCRdb's copy has only in-frame clones and leaves some out. The sample consists of 150,000 to 250,000 clones, roughly four fifths of them appearing once. Sequenced: PBMCs or T cells enriched from blood (not recorded which). All receptors come from a man aged 35 to 55 who had recovered from COVID-19. CDR3s include the opening cysteine and the closing phenylalanine or tryptophan. The D gene is left open where the match is weak. A row's size may be missing; if present it is once, few, many or a size class.

size	length	V	J	D	CDR3	DNA
.	12	TRBV30	TRBJ1-2	.	CAWDEGGYGYTF	TGTGCCTGGGATGAAGGGGGCTATGGCTACACCTTC
.	16	TRBV7-2	TRBJ1-4	TRBD1	CASSSGTGGTNEKLFF	TGTGCCAGCAGCTCGGGGACAGGGGGCACTAATGAAAAACTGTTTTTT
.	16	TRBV9	TRBJ2-3	TRBD2	CASSVDRGRAGDTQYF	TGTGCCAGCAGCGTAGACCGCGGGAGGGCCGGAGATACGCAGTATTTT
.	15	TRBV27	TRBJ1-3	.	CASSLSGGFGNTIYF	TGTGCCAGCAGTTTATCGGGAGGCTTCGGAAACACCATATATTTT
.	11	TRBV28	TRBJ1-5	.	CASSSQGLQHF	TGTGCCAGCAGTTCTCAGGGACTCCAGCATTTT
.	14	TRBV30	TRBJ1-5	.	CAWSVRGGNQPQHF	TGTGCCTGGAGTGTAAGGGGTGGCAATCAGCCCCAGCATTTT
few	14	TRBV28	TRBJ2-7	.	CASSFFIQGFEQYF	TGTGCCAGCAGTTTCTTTATACAGGGTTTCGAGCAGTACTTC
.	15	TRBV4-3	TRBJ2-1	.	CASSQAGHLNNEQFF	TGCGCCAGCAGCCAAGCAGGACACCTAAACAATGAGCAGTTCTTC
.	15	TRBV7-8	TRBJ1-5	.	CASSLRDNFNQPQHF	TGTGCCAGCAGCCTCCGGGACAACTTCAATCAGCCCCAGCATTTT
.	11	TRBV6-2/TRBV6-3	TRBJ2-1	.	CASSRRNEQFF	TGTGCCAGCAGCCGCAGGAATGAGCAGTTCTTC
.	15	TRBV25-1	TRBJ2-5	.	CASSSRDTPRSAQYF	TGTGCCAGCAGCAGCCGGGACACCCCTCGTTCGGCCCAGTACTTC
few	15	TRBV6-4	TRBJ2-1	.	CASSDGVSSLDEQFF	TGTGCCAGCAGTGACGGTGTGTCTAGCTTAGATGAGCAGTTCTTC
.	15	TRBV5-4	TRBJ2-3	.	CASGLGIRGSDTQYF	TGTGCCAGCGGTTTAGGGATTAGGGGCTCAGATACGCAGTATTTT
few	15	TRBV28	TRBJ2-1	TRBD1	CASSSTGGSYNEQFF	TGTGCCAGCAGCTCGACAGGGGGCTCCTACAATGAGCAGTTCTTC
.	12	TRBV7-8	TRBJ2-1	.	CASSFREREQFF	TGTGCCAGCAGCTTCAGGGAACGTGAGCAGTTCTTC
.	13	TRBV30	TRBJ2-2	.	CAWSTSYTGELFF	TGTGCCTGGAGTACTTCGTACACCGGGGAGCTGTTTTTT
.	14	TRBV6-5	TRBJ2-1	TRBD1	CASSPGQGFDEQFF	TGTGCCAGCAGCCCGGGACAGGGGTTTGATGAGCAGTTCTTC
.	15	TRBV7-2	TRBJ1-5	.	CASSLSTGPAEPQHF	TGTGCCAGCAGCTTAAGCACAGGGCCGGCGGAGCCCCAGCATTTT
.	15	TRBV9	TRBJ1-3	TRBD1	CASSEEGASGNTIYF	TGTGCCAGCAGCGAGGAGGGGGCATCTGGAAACACCATATATTTT
once	15	TRBV10-3	TRBJ2-7	TRBD1	CAISETDRVISEQYF	TGTGCCATCAGTGAGACGGACAGGGTGATTAGCGAGCAGTACTTC
.	15	TRBV6-5	TRBJ2-7	.	CASSYSGGQPYEQYF	TGTGCCAGCAGTTACTCAGGTGGACAACCCTACGAGCAGTACTTC
.	14	TRBV6-5	TRBJ1-2	.	CASSYAMGDYGYTF	TGTGCCAGCAGTTACGCAATGGGCGACTATGGCTACACCTTC
.	15	TRBV11-3	TRBJ2-1	.	CASSLGGSSYNEQFF	TGTGCCAGCAGCTTAGGAGGGAGTAGCTACAATGAGCAGTTCTTC
few	12	TRBV6-5	TRBJ2-7	.	CASSPARGEQYF	TGTGCCAGCAGTCCTGCCCGGGGCGAGCAGTACTTC
.	16	TRBV19	TRBJ2-5	TRBD2	CASSVDGGSFGETQYF	TGTGCCAGTAGTGTGGATGGCGGGAGTTTCGGGGAGACCCAGTACTTC
.	16	TRBV2	TRBJ2-1	.	CASPLSGSSSYNEQFF	TGTGCCAGCCCCCTATCCGGGAGTAGCTCCTACAATGAGCAGTTCTTC
.	13	TRBV7-2	TRBJ2-7	TRBD1	CASSTGQGSEQYF	TGTGCCAGCAGTACGGGACAGGGGTCCGAGCAGTACTTC
.	14	TRBV5-1	TRBJ2-5	.	CASSYGGGQETQYF	TGCGCCAGCAGCTACGGAGGCGGGCAGGAGACCCAGTACTTC
.	15	TRBV11-3	TRBJ2-1	TRBD1	CASSTGATRNNEQFF	TGTGCCAGCAGCACAGGGGCCACTCGGAACAATGAGCAGTTCTTC
.	13	TRBV11-2	TRBJ1-2	.	CASSPQGDYGYTF	TGTGCCAGCAGCCCACAGGGAGACTATGGCTACACCTTC
.	16	TRBV28	TRBJ2-7	TRBD2	CASSLGPLAATYEQYF	TGTGCCAGCAGTTTAGGTCCCCTAGCGGCCACCTACGAGCAGTACTTC
.	15	TRBV7-9	TRBJ1-1	TRBD1	CAASGQGYMNTEAFF	TGTGCCGCTTCGGGACAGGGATACATGAACACTGAAGCTTTCTTT